These 20 T cell receptor beta chains came from one sample sequenced in a study of shared clonotypes between healthy human individuals. It was CD45RO-negative cells, positively selected for CCR7, that made up naive CD8 cells, with terminally differentiated effector memory CD45RA+ cells excluded. The assay was immunoSEQ multiplex PCR, and TCRdb's table has in-frame clones only and misses some. The table has roughly 2,000,000 clones, about 95% seen once. Material for sequencing was naive CD8+ T cells sorted from blood. The receptor set was obtained from a man aged 18 to 35 in good health.

The chain links TRBV18 to TRBJ2-6; 9 nucleotides match TRBD1. This CDR3 region has 18 residues. V was clipped by 3 bases and J by 1 base; unmatched bases: 7. Germline V gene data show CDR1 as KGHSH and CDR2 as LQKENI. The CDR3 region is CASSPNRGRTSGANVLTF. The CDR3 region has the DNA TGTGCCAGCTCACCGAACAGGGGGCGTACATCTGGGGCCAACGTCCTGACTTTC.

On this clone itself: Distinct nucleotide sequences in the sample also encode this CDR3. This rearrangement joins TRBV2 to TRBJ2-7; unclear D gene. This CDR3 has 13 residues. Germline V gene data show CDR1 as SNHLY and CDR2 as FYNNEI. Between the trimmed V and J ends, which lost 2 bases and 3 bases, there was a span of 8 bases. The CDR3: CASSESRYYEQYF. The CDR3 nucleotides read TGTGCCAGCAGTGAAAGTCGGTACTACGAGCAGTACTTC.

A word on this clone: Its ends do not fully match the called genes, so a read error is possible. This chain connects TRBV7-7 to TRBJ2-2; D remains unclear. The CDR3 extends over 12 amino acids. The germline gives CDR1 SSHAT, CDR2 FNYEAQ (reference sequence). DNA of the CDR3: TGTGCTAGCAGCAAAGGAACCGGGGAGCTGTTTTTT. This codes for CASSKGTGELFF.

This clone was counted once. The rearrangement joins TRBV30 to TRBJ2-7; tentatively, D is TRBD1 (6 bases). V was trimmed by 1 base and J by 7 bases, leaving 17 bases between them. Looked up from germline, CDR1 is GTSNPN and CDR2 is SVGIG (reference sequence). This CDR3 is built from 14 residues. CDR3 bases: TGTGCCTGGAGTGGCGACCCCGGGACACGGGAGCAGTACTTC. The encoded protein is CAWSGDPGTREQYF.

As for this clone: The sample has other DNA sequences that encode this CDR3 too. The J gene is TRBJ2-5, the V gene TRBV7-8, with D hard to call. Per the germline V gene, CDR1 is SGHVS and CDR2 is FQNEAQ. V was trimmed by 1 base and J by 2 bases, leaving 5 bases between them. The CDR3 has 13 amino acids. Here the CDR3 DNA reads TGTGCCAGCAGCTTAGGTTTACAAGAGACCCAGTACTTC. It yields the protein CASSLGLQETQYF.

This clone was seen only once. The chain carries TRBV5-8 and TRBJ1-1; D gene unclear. V gave up 2 bases and J gave up 0 bases, with 20 bases separating them. CDR3 length equals 18 residues. Germline-derived CDR1 and CDR2 are SGHTS and YDEGEE. CDR3: CASSFGDREAYMNTEAFF. DNA for the CDR3: TGTGCCAGCAGCTTTGGTGACCGCGAAGCATACATGAACACTGAAGCTTTCTTT.

Notes on this clone: The sample carries other DNA sequences with the same CDR3. V gene TRBV6-1 combines with J gene TRBJ2-3; no clear D. In germline, CDR1 is MNHNS, CDR2 SASEGT. The CDR3 length is 13 residues. Trimming stripped 2 bases from V and 2 bases from J, with 5 bases between. The CDR3 DNA sequence: TGTGCCAGCAGTGAACCAAACACAGATACGCAGTATTTT. It yields the protein CASSEPNTDTQYF.

The V gene is TRBV6-5, the J gene TRBJ1-2; maybe TRBD1 (5 bases). Germline CDR1 reads MNHEY; CDR2 reads SVGAGI. The CDR3 spans 15 residues. Trimming took off 0 bases at V and 8 bases at J, with 16 bases between the two ends. This CDR3 is CASSYSGTDPQGYTF. CDR3 sequence (DNA): TGTGCCAGCAGTTACTCGGGGACGGATCCCCAAGGCTACACCTTC.

This chain uses TRBV10-3 with TRBJ2-7; the match to TRBD2 covers 7 bases. The CDR3 sequence is 12 residues long. V was pared by 8 bases and J by 5 bases, with 6 bases of the junction left unmatched. Per the germline V gene, CDR1 is ENHRY and CDR2 is SYGVKD. The CDR3 sequence is CAIQTGGNEQYF. CDR3 nucleotides: TGTGCCATCCAAACGGGGGGAAACGAGCAGTACTTC.

CDR3 protein: CASSLDKGQENTGELFF. The CDR3 coding sequence is TGTGCCAGCAGCTTAGATAAAGGACAGGAGAACACCGGGGAGCTGTTTTTT. The chain has TRBV11-3 and TRBJ2-2, with 7 nucleotides matching TRBD1. The CDR3 contains 17 residues. Losses at the gene ends were 0 bases for V and 1 base for J; bases not matched to a gene: 5. CDR1 SGHNT and CDR2 YENEEA come from the germline V gene. Full variable domain (outside the CDR3, taken from reference TRBV11-3 and TRBJ2-2): EAGVVQSPRYKIIEKKQPVAFWCNPISGHNTLYWYLQNLGQGPELLIRYENEEAVDDSQLPKDRFSAERLKGVDSTLKIQPAELGDSAVYLCASSLDKGQENTGELFFGEGSRLTVL.

This chain joins TRBV29-1 and TRBJ1-2; TRBD1 agrees at 8 bases. Looked up from germline, CDR1 is SQVTM and CDR2 is ANQGSEA. V was clipped by 3 bases and J by 8 bases; unmatched bases: 5. This CDR3 contains 12 residues. CDR3: CSVEDRATGYTF. The CDR3 coding sequence is TGCAGCGTTGAGGACAGGGCCACGGGCTACACCTTC.

The chain uses TRBV6-6 and TRBJ2-3; tentatively, D is TRBD1 (6 bases). There are 16 residues in the CDR3. V lost 5 bases to trimming and J lost 0 bases, with 15 bases between them. CDR1 and CDR2 from the germline V gene are MNHNY and SVGAGI (reference sequence). Written as DNA, the CDR3 is TGTGCCAGCAGTAATACAGGGTGGTCGAGCACAGATACGCAGTATTTT. The encoded protein is CASSNTGWSSTDTQYF.

J is TRBJ2-7 and V is TRBV7-8; D tentatively reads TRBD1 or TRBD2 (5 bases each). The ends were cut back, 5 bases at V and 5 bases at J, with 16 bases in the middle. The CDR3 sequence is 14 residues long. Germline V gene sequence: CDR1 SGHVS, CDR2 FQNEAQ. The CDR3 DNA reads as TGTGCCAGCAGCCTCGGCGAGGGGCCGGACGAGCAGTACTTC. Its translation: CASSLGEGPDEQYF. Based on the CDR3 plus reference TRBV7-8 and TRBJ2-7, the full variable domain is GAGVSQSPRYKVAKRGQDVALRCDPISGHVSLFWYQQALGQGPEFLTYFQNEAQLDKSGLPSDRFFAERPEGSVSTLKIQRTQQEDSAVYLCASSLGEGPDEQYFGPGTRLTVT.

This chain joins TRBV7-2 and TRBJ2-7; 10 bases agree with TRBD1. This CDR3 spans 16 amino acids. Germline lookup yields CDR1 SGHTA and CDR2 FQGNSA. J was trimmed by 4 bases and V by 1 base; bases with no gene match: 7. CDR3 protein: CASSLEVAGQGYEQYF. In DNA form, the CDR3 reads TGTGCCAGCAGCTTAGAAGTCGCGGGACAGGGGTACGAGCAGTACTTC.

This clone has at least ten counts. V is TRBV28 and J is TRBJ2-5; D possibly uses TRBD1 or TRBD2 (6 bases each). V was pared by 6 bases and J by 0 bases, with 14 bases between. The length of the CDR3 is 15 residues. Germline V gene lookup returns CDR1 MDHEN and CDR2 SYDVKM. CDR3 sequence reads: CASSQGSGYQETQYF. In nucleotides, the CDR3 is TGTGCCAGCAGCCAGGGGAGCGGGTACCAAGAGACCCAGTACTTC.

The chain has TRBV9 and TRBJ2-1; TRBD2 might be the D (6 bases). Germline CDR1 SGDLS, CDR2 YYNGEE. The CDR3 has 14 residues. With 3 bases removed from V and 2 bases from J, the gap between germline ends came to 9 bases. In DNA form, the CDR3 reads TGTGCCAGCAGCGGCGGGGAGACCTACAATGAGCAGTTCTTC. The encoded protein is CASSGGETYNEQFF.

The genes are TRBV2 and TRBJ2-5; TRBD1 or TRBD2 may be the D gene (5 bases each). Trimming stripped 6 bases from V and 5 bases from J, with 13 bases between. CDR1 and CDR2 from the germline V gene are SNHLY and FYNNEI. This CDR3 has 13 residues. The CDR3 sequence: CASSWDGAETQYF. Here the CDR3 DNA reads TGTGCCAGCAGCTGGGACGGCGCGGAGACCCAGTACTTC.

J is TRBJ1-5 and V is TRBV6-1; the D is unclear. V was cut by 3 bases and J by 1 base, with 13 bases left in between. There are 16 residues in the CDR3. Germline loops: CDR1 MNHNS, CDR2 SASEGT. The CDR3 coding sequence is TGTGCCAGCAGTGACCCCTATGGGTTGAGCAATCAGCCCCAGCATTTT. Its translation is CASSDPYGLSNQPQHF.

Comment on this clone: A much larger clone lies one base from this, so it may be a read error. This chain uses TRBV16 with TRBJ1-2; D gene unclear. The CDR3 totals 11 residues. Germline V gene lookup returns CDR1 KGHSY and CDR2 FQNENV. The V end was cut by 4 bases, the J end by 3 bases, with 3 bases between. In DNA form, the CDR3 reads TGTGCCAGCAGCCTAGACTATGGCTACACCTTC. Translated: CASSLDYGYTF.

The genes are TRBV6-4 and TRBJ1-1; D unresolved. The ends were cut back, 9 bases at V and 0 bases at J, with 11 bases in the middle. CDR1 and CDR2 (germline): MRHNA, SNTAGT. CDR3 length equals 13 residues. This chain's CDR3 is CARSLGMNTEAFF. In DNA, the CDR3 is TGTGCCAGATCCCTAGGGATGAACACTGAAGCTTTCTTT.